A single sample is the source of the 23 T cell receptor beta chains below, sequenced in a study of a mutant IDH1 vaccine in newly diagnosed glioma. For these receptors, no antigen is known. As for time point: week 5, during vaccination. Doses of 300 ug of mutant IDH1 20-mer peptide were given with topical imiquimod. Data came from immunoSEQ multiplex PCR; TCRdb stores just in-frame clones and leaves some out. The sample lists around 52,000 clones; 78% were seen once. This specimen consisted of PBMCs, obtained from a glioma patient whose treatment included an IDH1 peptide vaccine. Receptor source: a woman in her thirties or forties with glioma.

The CDR3 DNA is TGTGCCAGCAGTTGGTCTAGCGGGGGGCCGTCCGGGGAGACCCAGTACTTC. As protein: CASSWSSGGPSGETQYF. The genes are TRBV2 and TRBJ2-5, with 11 bases lining up with TRBD2. Germline loops: CDR1 SNHLY, CDR2 FYNNEI. This CDR3 spans 17 amino acids. Trimming cost V 5 bases and J 5 bases; bases outside gene matches: 13.

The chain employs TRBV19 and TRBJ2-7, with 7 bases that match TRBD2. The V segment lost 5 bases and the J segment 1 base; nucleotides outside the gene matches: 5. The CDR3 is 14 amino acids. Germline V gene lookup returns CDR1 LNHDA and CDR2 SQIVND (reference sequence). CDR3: CASSDWGGSYEQYF. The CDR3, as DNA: TGTGCCAGTAGTGACTGGGGGGGTTCCTACGAGCAGTACTTC.

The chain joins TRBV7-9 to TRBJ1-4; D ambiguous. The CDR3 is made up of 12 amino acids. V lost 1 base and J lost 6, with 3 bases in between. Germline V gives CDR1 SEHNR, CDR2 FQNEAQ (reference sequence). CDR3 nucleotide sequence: TGTGCCAGCAGCTTAGGGTATGAAAAACTGTTTTTT. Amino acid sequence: CASSLGYEKLFF.

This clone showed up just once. CDR3 in amino acids: CASSLAKTSGVFPYEQYF. In DNA, the CDR3 is TGTGCCAGCAGCTTAGCGAAGACTAGCGGGGTGTTCCCCTACGAGCAGTACTTC. The rearrangement uses TRBV7-2 and TRBJ2-7; TRBD2 aligns across 11 bases. The J segment lost 2 bases and the V segment lost 0 bases, leaving 9 bases of the junction unmatched. CDR1 is SGHTA, CDR2 FQGNSA, per germline. CDR3 length: 18 amino acids.

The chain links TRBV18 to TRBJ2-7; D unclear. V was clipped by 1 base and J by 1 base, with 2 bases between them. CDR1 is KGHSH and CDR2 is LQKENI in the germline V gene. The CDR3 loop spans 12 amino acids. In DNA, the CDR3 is TGTGCCAGCTCACCACAATCCTACGAGCAGTACTTC. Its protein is CASSPQSYEQYF.

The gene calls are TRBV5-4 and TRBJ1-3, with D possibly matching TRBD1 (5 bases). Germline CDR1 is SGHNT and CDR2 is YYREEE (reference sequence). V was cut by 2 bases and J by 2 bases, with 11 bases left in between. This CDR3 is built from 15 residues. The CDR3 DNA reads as TGTGCCAGCAGCTTCACCGGGGGTGCTGGAAACACCATATATTTT. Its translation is CASSFTGGAGNTIYF.

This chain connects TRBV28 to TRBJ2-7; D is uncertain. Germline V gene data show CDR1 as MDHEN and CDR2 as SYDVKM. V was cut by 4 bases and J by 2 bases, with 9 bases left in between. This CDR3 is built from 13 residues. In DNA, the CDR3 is TGTGCCAGCAGTTACGGCAAAGCCTACGAGCAGTACTTC. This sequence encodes CASSYGKAYEQYF.

This CDR3 reads CASSLRGQLNEKLFF. CDR3 sequence (DNA): TGCGCCAGCAGCTTGAGGGGACAGCTTAATGAAAAACTGTTTTTT. The rearrangement links TRBV5-1 to TRBJ1-4; 7 bases line up with TRBD1. After removal of 1 base from V and 4 bases from J, the junction contained 4 bases not matched to a gene. CDR1 SGHRS and CDR2 YFSETQ come from the germline V gene. The length of the CDR3 is 15 residues.

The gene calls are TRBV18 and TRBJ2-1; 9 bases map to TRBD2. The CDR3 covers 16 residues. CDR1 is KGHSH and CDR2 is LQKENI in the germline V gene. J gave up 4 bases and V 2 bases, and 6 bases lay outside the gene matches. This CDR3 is CASSPYSSGSYNEQFF. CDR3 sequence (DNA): TGTGCCAGCTCACCATATAGTAGCGGGAGTTACAATGAGCAGTTCTTC.

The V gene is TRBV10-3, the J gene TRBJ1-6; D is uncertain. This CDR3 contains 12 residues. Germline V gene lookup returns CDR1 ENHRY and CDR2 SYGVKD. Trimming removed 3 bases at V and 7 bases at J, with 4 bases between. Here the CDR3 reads CAISDGNSPLHF. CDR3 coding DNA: TGTGCCATCAGTGACGGGAATTCACCCCTCCACTTT.

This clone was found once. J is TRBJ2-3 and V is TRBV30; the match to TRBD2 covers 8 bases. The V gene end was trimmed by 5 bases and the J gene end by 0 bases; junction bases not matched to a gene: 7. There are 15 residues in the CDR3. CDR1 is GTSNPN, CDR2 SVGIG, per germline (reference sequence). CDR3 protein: CAWGTLAASTDTQYF. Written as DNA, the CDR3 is TGTGCCTGGGGTACACTAGCGGCTAGCACAGATACGCAGTATTTT.

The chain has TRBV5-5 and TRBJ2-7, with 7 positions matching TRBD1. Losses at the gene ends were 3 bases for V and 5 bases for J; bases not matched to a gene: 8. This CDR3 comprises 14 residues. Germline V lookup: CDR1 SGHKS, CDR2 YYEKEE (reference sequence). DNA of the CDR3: TGTGCCAGCAGCTCGACGGGGACAGAAGACGAGCAGTACTTC. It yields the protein CASSSTGTEDEQYF.

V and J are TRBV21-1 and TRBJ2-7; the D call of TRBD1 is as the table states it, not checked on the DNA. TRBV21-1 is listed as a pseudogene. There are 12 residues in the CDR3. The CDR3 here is CASSKEERQGPF. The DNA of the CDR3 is TGTGCCAGCAGCAAAGAGGAGAGACAGGGACCCTTC.

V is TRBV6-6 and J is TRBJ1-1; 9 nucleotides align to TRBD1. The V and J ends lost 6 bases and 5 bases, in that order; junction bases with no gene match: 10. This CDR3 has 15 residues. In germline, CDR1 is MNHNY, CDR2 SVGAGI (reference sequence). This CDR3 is CASRLPGQGGTEAFF. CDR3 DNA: TGTGCCAGCAGACTTCCGGGACAGGGAGGAACTGAAGCTTTCTTT.

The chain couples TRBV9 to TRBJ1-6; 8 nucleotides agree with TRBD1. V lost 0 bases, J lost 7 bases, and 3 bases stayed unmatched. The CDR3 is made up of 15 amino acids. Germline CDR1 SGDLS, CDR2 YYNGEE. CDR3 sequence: CASSVGTGGNSPLHF. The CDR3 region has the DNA TGTGCCAGCAGCGTAGGAACAGGGGGAAATTCACCCCTCCACTTT.

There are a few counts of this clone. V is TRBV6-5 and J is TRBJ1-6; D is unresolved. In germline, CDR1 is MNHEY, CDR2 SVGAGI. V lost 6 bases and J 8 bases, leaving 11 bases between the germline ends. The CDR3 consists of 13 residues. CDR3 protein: CASRTDDYSPLHF. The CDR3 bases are TGTGCCAGCAGGACCGACGATTATTCACCCCTCCACTTT.

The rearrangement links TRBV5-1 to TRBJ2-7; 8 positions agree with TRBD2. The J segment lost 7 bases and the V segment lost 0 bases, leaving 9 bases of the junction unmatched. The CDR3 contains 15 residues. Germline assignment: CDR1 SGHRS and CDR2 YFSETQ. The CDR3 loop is CASSLDAGGLLEQYF. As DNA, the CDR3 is TGCGCCAGCAGCTTGGACGCGGGGGGCCTTCTGGAGCAGTACTTC.

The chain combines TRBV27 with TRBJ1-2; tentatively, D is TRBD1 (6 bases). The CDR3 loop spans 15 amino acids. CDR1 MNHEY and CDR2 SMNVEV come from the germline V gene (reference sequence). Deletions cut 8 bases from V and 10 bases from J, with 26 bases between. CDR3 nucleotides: TGTGCCAGCGCTCTGAGGGGGGGCCTTGCGAGTCACTACACCTTC. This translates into CASALRGGLASHYTF.

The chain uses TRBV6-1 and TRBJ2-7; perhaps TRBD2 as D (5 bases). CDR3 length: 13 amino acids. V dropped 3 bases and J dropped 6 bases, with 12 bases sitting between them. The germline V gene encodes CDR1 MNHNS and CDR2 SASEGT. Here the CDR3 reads CASSERRGSEQYF. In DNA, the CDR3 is TGTGCCAGCAGTGAGCGACGGGGATCCGAGCAGTACTTC.

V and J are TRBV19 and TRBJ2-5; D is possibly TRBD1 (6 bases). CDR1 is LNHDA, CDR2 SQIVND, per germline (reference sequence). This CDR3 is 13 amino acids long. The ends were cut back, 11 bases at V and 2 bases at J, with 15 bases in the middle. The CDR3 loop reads CAVARTAQETQYF. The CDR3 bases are TGTGCCGTGGCCCGGACAGCTCAAGAGACCCAGTACTTC.

The CDR3 spells CASSPVGQGDEQYF. DNA for the CDR3: TGTGCCAGCTCACCCGTGGGACAGGGCGACGAGCAGTACTTC. V and J are TRBV18 and TRBJ2-7; 9 positions agree with TRBD1. There are 14 residues in the CDR3. The J segment lost 5 bases and the V segment lost 3 bases, leaving 5 bases of the junction unmatched. Germline CDR1 KGHSH, CDR2 LQKENI.

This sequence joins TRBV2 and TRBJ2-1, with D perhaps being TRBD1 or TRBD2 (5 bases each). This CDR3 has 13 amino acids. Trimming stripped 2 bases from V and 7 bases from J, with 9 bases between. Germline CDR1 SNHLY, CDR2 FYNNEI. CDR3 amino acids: CASSERGPNEQFF. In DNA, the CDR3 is TGTGCCAGCAGTGAAAGGGGACCTAATGAGCAGTTCTTC.

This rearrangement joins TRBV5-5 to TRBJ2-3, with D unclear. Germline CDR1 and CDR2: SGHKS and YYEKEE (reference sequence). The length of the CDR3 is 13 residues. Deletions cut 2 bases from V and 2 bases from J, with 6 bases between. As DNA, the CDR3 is TGTGCCAGCAGCTTCCTTCTCACAGATACGCAGTATTTT. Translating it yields CASSFLLTDTQYF.